This T cell receptor beta chain was captured in a study of beta chain features in type 1 diabetes. The study, taken as a whole, reports: The question left open here concerned HLA type influencing TCRB rearrangement. For patients, the naive, central memory and Treg TCRB repertoires appeared more alike than for healthy donors.

Of note for this clone: Its antigen is undetermined. Other nucleotide sequences from this sample produce the same CDR3.

Germline CDR1 is SEHNR and CDR2 is FQNEAQ (reference sequence). Between the trimmed V and J ends, which lost 2 bases and 6 bases, there was a span of 10 bases. The CDR3 contains 14 residues. Expressed TCRB transcripts got sequenced, as all isolated RNA was reverse transcribed. The average output of naive, central memory and regulatory T cell samples was millions of reads. Produced via immunoSEQ multiplex PCR; TCRdb's table is partial and in-frame only. Of around 500,000 clones in the sample, about 10% were seen once. This receptor was obtained from a woman under 30 in good health. This chain joins TRBV7-9 and TRBJ2-2, with D possibly being TRBD2 (6 bases). Material for sequencing was naive CD4+ T cells from blood. This CDR3 is CASSLTGVSGELFF. In DNA, the CDR3 is TGTGCCAGCAGCTTAACGGGGGTCTCCGGGGAGCTGTTTTTT.